This T cell receptor (beta chain) was recovered during a study of blood T cell repertoires in COVID-19. CDR1 and CDR2 (germline): SGDLS, YYNGEE. The CDR3 length is 15 residues. V gave up 2 bases and J gave up 3 bases; unmatched junction bases: 1. Sequenced by immunoSEQ multiplex PCR; TCRdb stores in-frame clones only, minus some. The sample contains 160,000 or so clones, approximately 75% of which appear only once. The rearrangement uses TRBV9 and TRBJ2-2; 10 bases line up with TRBD2. Sequenced sample: peripheral blood. The clonotype was recovered from a human donor in a cohort sampled during active COVID-19. In DNA, the CDR3 is TGTGCCAGCAGCGTCGGACTAGCGGACACCGGGGAGCTGTTTTTT. Translating it yields CASSVGLADTGELFF.